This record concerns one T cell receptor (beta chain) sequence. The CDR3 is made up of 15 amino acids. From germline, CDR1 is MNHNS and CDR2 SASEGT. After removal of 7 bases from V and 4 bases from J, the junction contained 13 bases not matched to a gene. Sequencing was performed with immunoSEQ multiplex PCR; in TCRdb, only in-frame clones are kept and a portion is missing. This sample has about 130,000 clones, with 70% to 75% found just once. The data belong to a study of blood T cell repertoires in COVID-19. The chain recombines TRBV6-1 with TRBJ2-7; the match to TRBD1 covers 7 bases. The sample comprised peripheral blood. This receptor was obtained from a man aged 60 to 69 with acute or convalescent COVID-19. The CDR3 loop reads CASKGPRQGDYEQYF. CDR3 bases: TGTGCCAGCAAAGGCCCCAGGCAGGGGGATTACGAGCAGTACTTC.